A selection of T cell receptor beta chains follows, all from one sample in a study of cytomegalovirus exposure and HLA in healthy donors. TCRdb's copy holds only in-frame clones and misses some; the assay was immunoSEQ multiplex PCR. The table gives about 160,000 clones; the top ten clones make up over 1% of it. Material for sequencing was PBMCs. These receptors all come from a woman in her sixties or seventies in good health and CMV-seronegative. The CDR3 runs from the conserved cysteine through the conserved F or W. Fields, in order: V gene, J gene, D gene, CDR3 protein, CDR3 DNA. The D gene is left open where the match is weak.

TRBV2	TRBJ2-1	TRBD1	CASIKQGASYNEQFF	TGTGCCAGCATCAAACAGGGGGCTTCGTACAATGAGCAGTTCTTC
TRBV4-3	TRBJ2-2	TRBD1	CASSQEYRGHTGELFF	TGCGCCAGCAGCCAAGAATACAGGGGTCACACCGGGGAGCTGTTTTTT
TRBV27	TRBJ2-2	-	CASSNKINTGELFF	TGTGCCAGCAGTAACAAGATTAACACCGGGGAGCTGTTTTTT
TRBV7-8	TRBJ2-5	TRBD1	CASSSSGTGLQETQYF	TGTGCCAGCAGCTCATCCGGGACAGGCCTCCAAGAGACCCAGTACTTC
TRBV5-4	TRBJ1-2	-	CASSSGQKYGYTF	TGTGCCAGCAGCTCTGGACAGAAGTATGGCTACACCTTC
TRBV7-9	TRBJ2-7	TRBD1	CASSFNRQGRGSYEQYF	TGTGCCAGCAGCTTTAACCGACAGGGAAGGGGCTCCTACGAGCAGTACTTC
TRBV11-1	TRBJ2-7	TRBD1	CASSQSRGQHYEQYF	TGTGCCAGCAGCCAATCGAGGGGACAGCATTACGAGCAGTACTTC
TRBV5-1	TRBJ2-7	-	CASSLVAGSYEQYF	TGCGCCAGCAGCTTGGTCGCGGGTTCCTACGAGCAGTACTTC
TRBV10-3	TRBJ1-1	TRBD1	CAIKGGEWDEAFF	TGTGCCATCAAAGGGGGCGAATGGGATGAAGCTTTCTTT
TRBV9	TRBJ1-6	-	CASSQGQFRSYNSPLHF	TGTGCCAGCAGCCAAGGACAGTTCCGCTCCTATAATTCACCCCTCCACTTT
TRBV23-1	TRBJ1-2	-	CASSQSGRLYGYTF	TGCGCCAGCAGTCAAAGCGGCAGGCTCTATGGCTACACCTTC
TRBV11-3	TRBJ2-3	-	CASSLGGKMNTQYF	TGTGCCAGCAGCTTAGGAGGGAAAATGAATACGCAGTATTTT
TRBV5-1	TRBJ2-7	TRBD2	CASSFLAGVSYEQYF	TGCGCCAGCAGCTTCCTAGCGGGAGTCTCCTACGAGCAGTACTTC
TRBV5-1	TRBJ2-5	TRBD2	CASSLWGTSGRAGETQYF	TGCGCCAGCAGCCTCTGGGGAACTAGCGGGAGAGCCGGGGAGACCCAGTACTTC
TRBV25-1	TRBJ1-2	-	CASSAMGKGGNYGYTF	TGTGCCAGCAGTGCAATGGGGAAGGGGGGGAACTATGGCTACACCTTC
TRBV5-6	TRBJ1-1	TRBD1	CASSLRDRIPEAFF	TGTGCCAGCAGCCTCCGGGACAGGATACCTGAAGCTTTCTTT
TRBV27	TRBJ1-6	TRBD1	CASSLQQGAVSPLHF	TGTGCCAGCAGTTTACAACAGGGGGCAGTTTCACCCCTCCACTTT